These 14 T cell receptor beta chains came from one sample sequenced in a study of OX40 agonist ivuxolimab in advanced cancers. Assay: immunoSEQ multiplex PCR; the TCRdb copy retains only in-frame clones and omits some. Of 91,000 or so clones listed, 70% to 90% are singletons. The sample in question was CD4+ or CD8+ T cells sorted from blood, obtained in a trial of the OX40 agonist ivuxolimab. The source is an adult with an advanced solid tumor such as melanoma, head and neck, liver or kidney cancer.

The V call is TRBV27, the J call TRBJ1-3; the D gene is possibly TRBD1 (5 bases). CDR3 length: 14 amino acids. Germline V gene lookup returns CDR1 MNHEY and CDR2 SMNVEV (reference sequence). V lost 6 bases and J lost 4, with 13 bases in between. The CDR3 DNA is TGTGCCAGCAGCCCCCAGGGACTCGGAAACACCATATATTTT. It encodes CASSPQGLGNTIYF.

The chain combines TRBV2 with TRBJ1-3; D is unresolved. V was clipped by 3 bases and J by 0 bases, with 6 bases between them. CDR1 SNHLY and CDR2 FYNNEI come from the germline V gene. The CDR3 has 14 residues. The CDR3 DNA reads as TGTGCCAGCAGTGACCAGAGCTCTGGAAACACCATATATTTT. Protein product: CASSDQSSGNTIYF.

The chain joins TRBV6-5 to TRBJ1-1, with TRBD1 identical over 9 bases. CDR3 length: 14 amino acids. Germline CDR1 MNHEY, CDR2 SVGAGI. Trimming took 4 bases from V and 3 from J; bases not matched to a gene: 3. Here the CDR3 DNA reads TGTGCCAGCAGTTTCGACAGGGGGGACACTGAAGCTTTCTTT. It translates to CASSFDRGDTEAFF.

Points on this clone: This sample includes further DNA sequences coding for the same CDR3. V and J are TRBV18 and TRBJ2-5; 12 nucleotides line up with TRBD1. The length of the CDR3 is 15 residues. Germline-derived CDR1 and CDR2 are KGHSH and LQKENI. J gave up 4 bases and V 3 bases, and 3 bases lay outside the gene matches. CDR3 amino acids: CASSPGQGARETQYF. CDR3 nucleotides: TGTGCCAGCTCACCGGGACAGGGGGCCCGAGAGACCCAGTACTTC.

The chain uses TRBV4-2 and TRBJ1-4; D is perhaps TRBD1 (6 bases). The CDR3 runs 15 residues. Germline V gives CDR1 LGHNA, CDR2 YNFKEQ. Trimming shortened V by 4 bases and J by 5 bases, and 14 bases separated the two germline ends. CDR3 sequence reads: CASSPRGTGNEKLFF. The CDR3 DNA follows: TGTGCCAGCAGCCCCAGGGGCACAGGGAATGAAAAACTGTTTTTT.

V gene TRBV7-2 combines with J gene TRBJ2-3, with D uncertain. V was cut by 1 base and J by 5 bases, with 10 bases left in between. Germline values: CDR1 SGHTA, CDR2 FQGNSA. CDR3 length equals 14 residues. In DNA form, the CDR3 reads TGTGCCAGCAGCTTAGGGTCGGGTGGAGATACGCAGTATTTT. Residues: CASSLGSGGDTQYF.

In DNA, the CDR3 is TGTGCCAGTAGTACGGGACTGGGCGAGCAGTACTTC. Its protein product is CASSTGLGEQYF. This chain connects TRBV19 to TRBJ2-7, with D tentatively TRBD2 (6 bases). The CDR3 is 12 residues long. In germline, CDR1 is LNHDA, CDR2 SQIVND (reference sequence). V lost 4 bases, J lost 6 bases, and 10 bases lay in between.

The chain combines TRBV10-1 with TRBJ2-3; the match to TRBD2 covers 9 bases. This CDR3 is 13 amino acids long. The J segment lost 6 bases and the V segment lost 4 bases, leaving 2 bases of the junction unmatched. Germline CDR1 reads WNHNN; CDR2 reads SYGVQD (reference sequence). CDR3 sequence (DNA): TGCGCCAGCAGTGCTAGCGGGACGGATACGCAGTATTTT. As protein: CASSASGTDTQYF.

The chain carries TRBV4-2 and TRBJ2-1, with 8 bases fitting TRBD2. V was pared by 0 bases and J by 8 bases, with 6 bases of the junction left unmatched. This CDR3 spans 15 amino acids. CDR1 is LGHNA and CDR2 is YNFKEQ in the germline V gene. This CDR3 is CASSQDSGRAYEQFF. The CDR3, as DNA: TGTGCCAGCAGCCAAGATTCCGGGAGGGCCTATGAGCAGTTCTTC.

The V gene is TRBV6-1, the J gene TRBJ2-2, with 8 bases aligning to TRBD2. Germline V gene sequence: CDR1 MNHNS, CDR2 SASEGT. This CDR3 has 15 amino acids. V trimming: 5 bases; J trimming: 5 bases; junction bases outside the gene matches: 7. The CDR3, as DNA: TGTGCCAGCAGTTGGAGCGGGAGAAGTACCGGGGAGCTGTTTTTT. It codes for CASSWSGRSTGELFF.

The chain links TRBV6-1 to TRBJ2-7; 13 nucleotides align to TRBD2. The CDR3 totals 15 residues. The V and J ends lost 5 bases and 2 bases, in that order; junction bases with no gene match: 3. The V gene's germline CDR1 is MNHNS and CDR2 SASEGT. As DNA, the CDR3 is TGTGCCAGCAGTTCCGGGACTAGCGGGGCCTACGAGCAGTACTTC. Its protein product is CASSSGTSGAYEQYF.

The J gene is TRBJ2-3, the V gene TRBV15; 9 nucleotides align to TRBD1. The V and J ends lost 0 bases and 1 base, in that order; junction bases with no gene match: 5. Germline CDR1 reads LNHNV; CDR2 reads YYDKDF (reference sequence). The CDR3 is made up of 17 amino acids. The CDR3: CATSRDSRDRGTDTQYF. The CDR3 coding sequence is TGTGCCACCAGCAGAGATAGTAGGGACAGGGGCACAGATACGCAGTATTTT. Combining the CDR3 with reference TRBV15 and TRBJ2-3 gives the whole variable domain DAMVIQNPRYQVTQFGKPVTLSCSQTLNHNVMYWYQQKSSQAPKLLFHYYDKDFNNEADTPDNFQSRRPNTSFCFLDIRSPGLGDTAMYLCATSRDSRDRGTDTQYFGPGTRLTVL.

As for this clone: The junction does not match germline at one end; this may be a read error. The rearrangement uses TRBV5-1 and TRBJ2-7, with D possibly being TRBD2 (5 bases). Germline V lookup: CDR1 SGHRS, CDR2 YFSETQ. CDR3 size: 15 residues. CDR3 protein: CASSPPGSSTYKQYF. The DNA of the CDR3 is TGCGCCAGCAGCCCCCCGGGGTCTAGTACCTACAAGCAGTACTTC. Supplemented by reference TRBV5-1 and TRBJ2-7, the full variable domain reads KAGVTQTPRYLIKTRGQQVTLSCSPISGHRSVSWYQQTPGQGLQFLFEYFSETQRNKGNFPGRFSGRQFSNSRSEMNVSTLELGDSALYLCASSPPGSSTYKQYFGPGTRLTVT.

This sequence joins TRBV6-5 and TRBJ1-1, with D uncertain. Looked up from germline, CDR1 is MNHEY and CDR2 is SVGAGI. V was trimmed by 0 bases and J by 0 bases, leaving 8 bases between them. This CDR3 contains 15 residues. This chain's CDR3 is CASSYSSHMNTEAFF. DNA of the CDR3: TGTGCCAGCAGTTACTCGAGCCACATGAACACTGAAGCTTTCTTT.